One sample yielded the 22 T cell receptor beta chains listed below, sequenced in a study of blood T cells in healthy people across ages. PCR was performed a second time for about 7 to 12 cycles using a sample-barcoded 5' primer and a J-beta primer mix. MiXCR was run by TCRdb on the 5' RACE reads, yielding one entry per CDR3 protein. The repertoire holds some 670,000 distinct CDR3 sequences, with roughly half as singletons. Sequencing was done on a sample of blood. The receptor source for this set is a woman aged 80 or over in good health.

This clonotype was seen at least ten times. This chain connects TRBV6-6 to TRBJ1-2; D is undetermined. This CDR3 spans 14 amino acids. V lost 4 bases and J 4 bases, leaving 13 bases between the germline ends. CDR1 and CDR2 from the germline V gene are MNHNY and SVGAGI (reference sequence). The DNA for the CDR3 is TGTGCCAGCAGTTCCGGACGGCCCTTCTATGGCTACACCTTC. This gives the protein CASSSGRPFYGYTF.

Comment on this clonotype: A read error may be the cause here, since a much bigger clone is one base away. The CDR3 DNA reads as TGTGCCAGCAGTGACTCGATGGGGGACTATGGCTACACCTTC. Amino acid sequence: CASSDSMGDYGYTF. V usage is TRBV6-6 and J usage is TRBJ1-2; a weak D match, TRBD1 (5 bases). In germline, CDR1 is MNHNY, CDR2 SVGAGI (reference sequence). The CDR3 loop spans 14 amino acids.

This clonotype was seen only a few times. The CDR3 sequence: CASSLEGVGWGEQFF. The CDR3 DNA reads as TGTGCCAGCAGCTTAGAGGGGGTCGGTTGGGGGGAGCAGTTCTTC. The V call is TRBV11-2, the J call TRBJ2-1; D could derive from TRBD1 or TRBD2 (5 bases each). There are 15 residues in the CDR3. The V end was cut by 0 bases, the J end by 10 bases, with 16 bases between. CDR1 and CDR2 from the germline V gene are SGHAT and FQNNGV.

This clonotype was seen more than once but under ten times. V is TRBV12-3 or TRBV12-4 and J is TRBJ2-3, with 7 positions matching TRBD2. J gave up 5 bases and V 6 bases, and 14 bases lay outside the gene matches. The CDR3 is 16 amino acids. CDR3 sequence: CASREFGGGSLDTQYF. CDR3 nucleotides: TGTGCCAGCAGAGAATTTGGGGGGGGGAGTTTAGATACGCAGTATTTT.

A few counts support this clonotype. This chain joins TRBV7-3 and TRBJ2-2; unclear D gene. This CDR3 has 13 residues. CDR1 is SGHTA and CDR2 is FQGTGA in the germline V gene. Trimming cost V 5 bases and J 1 base, with 5 bases left between them. For the CDR3, the DNA is TGTGCCAGCAGCCCGGGGAACACCGGGGAGCTGTTTTTT. This encodes CASSPGNTGELFF.

Worth noting for this clonotype: At one end, the junction sequence differs from germline, possibly due to a read error. V usage is TRBV30 and J usage is TRBJ2-3, with 8 bases that match TRBD2. The CDR3 totals 12 residues. Germline CDR1 reads GTSNPN; CDR2 reads SVGIG (reference sequence). The CDR3 DNA follows: TGTGCCGGGAGCGGGGGCCGCGATACGCAGTATTTT. Protein product: CAGSGGRDTQYF.

This clonotype was counted between two and nine times. V usage is TRBV27 and J usage is TRBJ2-2; TRBD2 might be the D (6 bases). This CDR3 is built from 14 residues. Per the germline V gene, CDR1 is MNHEY and CDR2 is SMNVEV (reference sequence). V was clipped by 2 bases and J by 6 bases, with 10 bases between them. The CDR3 bases are TGTGCCAGCAGTTTAAGGGGAGGCCCCGGGGAGCTGTTTTTT. Translated, it gives CASSLRGGPGELFF.

The genes are TRBV28 and TRBJ2-3; 7 nucleotides line up with TRBD2. V lost 2 bases, J lost 0 bases, and 5 bases stayed unmatched. The CDR3 is made up of 16 amino acids. Germline V gene lookup returns CDR1 MDHEN and CDR2 SYDVKM. The CDR3 region is CASSLASGVSTDTQYF. The CDR3 DNA sequence: TGTGCCAGCAGTTTAGCCAGCGGGGTTAGCACAGATACGCAGTATTTT.

The V call is TRBV7-9, the J call TRBJ2-7; 10 positions agree with TRBD1. This CDR3 spans 16 amino acids. The germline V gene has CDR1 SEHNR and CDR2 FQNEAQ (reference sequence). Trimming took 0 bases from V and 3 from J; bases not matched to a gene: 5. CDR3 bases: TGTGCCAGCAGCTTAGCCCGGACAGGGGGTGACTACGAGCAGTACTTC. Translating gives CASSLARTGGDYEQYF.

A remark on this clonotype: Given a much more abundant clone one base away, this may be a read error. The CDR3 reads CASAPMGSEQFF. DNA for the CDR3: TGTGCCAGCGCACCAATGGGGAGTGAGCAGTTCTTC. The V gene is TRBV18, the J gene TRBJ2-1; tentative D call: TRBD2 (5 bases). The CDR3 sequence is 12 residues long. Germline V gene sequence: CDR1 KGHSH, CDR2 LQKENI.

To note about this clonotype: Given a much more abundant clone one base away, this may be a read error. V usage is TRBV18 and J usage is TRBJ2-1; no clear D. Matching the DNA end better, TRBJ2-7 makes the J call doubtful. The CDR3 spans 16 residues. Germline V gene sequence: CDR1 KGHSH, CDR2 LQKENI. For the CDR3, the DNA is TGTGCCAGCTCACCAAGGGCTAACGCAAACTACAATGAGCAGTACTTC. Translated, it gives CASSPRANANYNEQYF.

This clonotype appeared many times. This chain uses TRBV6-6 with TRBJ2-5; D is ambiguous. The V end was cut by 7 bases, the J end by 4 bases, with 7 bases between. CDR1 MNHNY and CDR2 SVGAGI come from the germline V gene (reference sequence). The CDR3 spans 11 residues. Here the CDR3 reads CASKNSETQYF. The CDR3 nucleotides are TGTGCCAGCAAGAATTCAGAGACCCAGTACTTC.

This clonotype has just one count. In DNA form, the CDR3 reads TGCAGTGCTAGAGATCGCAGGAGTTACTATCAGCCCCAGCATTTT. Its protein is CSARDRRSYYQPQHF. The rearrangement uses TRBV20-1 and TRBJ1-5; the D is unclear. The V end was cut by 0 bases, the J end by 5 bases, with 14 bases between. Germline CDR1 and CDR2: DFQATT and SNEGSKA (reference sequence). The CDR3 loop spans 15 amino acids.

Details on this clonotype: Because it lacks the conserved phenylalanine or tryptophan at the end, this CDR3 is likely a read error. The chain couples TRBV27 to TRBJ1-1, with D possibly matching TRBD1 (5 bases). The CDR3 sequence is 13 residues long. The germline V gene has CDR1 MNHEY and CDR2 SMNVEV (reference sequence). V shed 2 bases and J shed 3 bases, with 7 bases lying between them. The CDR3 region has the DNA TGTGCCAGCAGTTTAACGGGGGACACTGAAGCTTTCCTT. Protein product: CASSLTGDTEAFL.

This clonotype was counted between two and nine times. This sequence joins TRBV27 and TRBJ1-4; 7 bases line up with TRBD1. The length of the CDR3 is 14 residues. V lost 6 bases to trimming and J lost 3 bases; unmatched junction nucleotides: 4. Germline V gene lookup returns CDR1 MNHEY and CDR2 SMNVEV (reference sequence). This CDR3 reads CASRRTGANEKLFF. CDR3 sequence (DNA): TGTGCCAGCAGAAGGACAGGAGCTAATGAAAAACTGTTTTTT.

This clonotype was recorded at least ten times. This rearrangement joins TRBV13 to TRBJ2-1; D is uncertain. The length of the CDR3 is 14 residues. Trimming shortened V by 3 bases and J by 0 bases, and 6 bases separated the two germline ends. CDR1 PRHDT and CDR2 FYEKMQ come from the germline V gene (reference sequence). The CDR3 region is CASSFASSYNEQFF. The CDR3, as DNA: TGTGCCAGCAGCTTTGCCAGCTCCTACAATGAGCAGTTCTTC.

This clonotype showed up many times. The chain has TRBV18 and TRBJ2-5; no reliable D call. Trimming pared 3 bases from V and 5 bases from J, leaving 7 bases between. Germline V gene lookup returns CDR1 KGHSH and CDR2 LQKENI. The CDR3 spans 12 residues. The CDR3 here is CASSPRWETQYF. For the CDR3, the DNA is TGTGCCAGCTCACCCCGGTGGGAGACCCAGTACTTC.

A word on this clonotype: With a much larger clone just one base away, this may be a read error. V gene TRBV28 combines with J gene TRBJ2-1, with 7 positions matching TRBD1. Germline V gene sequence: CDR1 MDHEN, CDR2 SYDVKM. V lost 5 bases, J lost 6 bases, and 7 bases stayed unmatched. The CDR3 is made up of 14 amino acids. For the CDR3, the DNA is TGTGCCAGCAGTCCCGACAGGGATTCCAATGAGCAGTTCTTC. This translates into CASSPDRDSNEQFF.

The V call is TRBV27, the J call TRBJ1-4; D is ambiguous. The CDR3 has 16 residues. The ends were cut back, 5 bases at V and 4 bases at J, with 17 bases in the middle. Germline lookup yields CDR1 MNHEY and CDR2 SMNVEV (reference sequence). The CDR3 nucleotides read TGTGCCAGCAGTAAGAGCTCCACCTATTTTAATGAAAAACTGTTTTTT. As protein: CASSKSSTYFNEKLFF.

A note on this clonotype: It may be a read error: a sequence one base away is much more abundant. The rearrangement links TRBV10-1 to TRBJ1-4; D ambiguous. CDR3 length: 14 amino acids. Deletions cut 4 bases from V and 6 bases from J, with 12 bases between. CDR1 is WNHNN and CDR2 is SYGVQD in the germline V gene (reference sequence). The CDR3 bases are TGCGCCAGCAGTGGGATAGGCGCGGATGAAAAACTGTTTTTT. It yields the protein CASSGIGADEKLFF.

The chain carries TRBV7-9 and TRBJ2-2, with 10 bases fitting TRBD2. The CDR3 has 16 residues. The ends lost 6 bases at V and 4 bases at J; junction bases unmatched: 8. Germline loops: CDR1 SEHNR, CDR2 FQNEAQ (reference sequence). The CDR3 region has the DNA TGTGCCAGCAGTTCCCGGACTAGCGGCCTCACCGGGGAGCTGTTTTTT. This codes for CASSSRTSGLTGELFF.

Comment on this clonotype: Germline is not matched at one junction end, which may reflect a read error. Here the CDR3 DNA reads TGTGCCAGCAGTTACGCCGGGGCCAACGTCCCGACTTTC. This encodes CASSYAGANVPTF. V is TRBV6-6 and J is TRBJ2-6; D may match TRBD1 or TRBD2 (5 bases each). The CDR3 length is 13 residues. CDR1 MNHNY and CDR2 SVGAGI come from the germline V gene (reference sequence).